The present entry profiles one T cell receptor beta chain with its context. This sample is part of a study of blood T cells in healthy people across ages. The CDR3 is 16 residues long. CDR1 and CDR2 (germline): MNHEY, SVGEGT. Losses at the gene ends were 0 bases for V and 5 bases for J; bases not matched to a gene: 6. Then a second PCR, running about 7 to 11 cycles, was carried out with a sample-barcoded 5' primer and a J-beta primer mix. TCRdb ran MiXCR on the 5' RACE reads and lists one entry per CDR3 protein. The sample lists about 780,000 distinct CDR3 sequences; about half were seen once. The receptor's source is a man older than 75 in good health. The sequenced sample was blood. The chain links TRBV6-2 or TRBV6-3 to TRBJ2-1; 8 positions match TRBD1. DNA for the CDR3: TGTGCCAGCAGTTACTCTCAACAGGGGGTGGACAATGAGCAGTTCTTC. This translates into CASSYSQQGVDNEQFF.